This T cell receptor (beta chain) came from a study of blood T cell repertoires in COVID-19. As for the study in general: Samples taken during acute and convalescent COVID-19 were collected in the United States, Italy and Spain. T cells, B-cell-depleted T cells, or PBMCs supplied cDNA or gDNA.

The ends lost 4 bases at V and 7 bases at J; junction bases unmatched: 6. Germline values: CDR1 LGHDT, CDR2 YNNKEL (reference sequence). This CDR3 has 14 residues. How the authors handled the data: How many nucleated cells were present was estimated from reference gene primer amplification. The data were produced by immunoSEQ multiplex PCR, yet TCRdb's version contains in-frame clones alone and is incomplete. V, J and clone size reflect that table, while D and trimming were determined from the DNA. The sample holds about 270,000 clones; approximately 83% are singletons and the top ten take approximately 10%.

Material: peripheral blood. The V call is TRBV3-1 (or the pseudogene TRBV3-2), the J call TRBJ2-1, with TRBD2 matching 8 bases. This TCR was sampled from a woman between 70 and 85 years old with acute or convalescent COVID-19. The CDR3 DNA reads TGTGCCAGCAGCCCCGGGACTAGAGGTAATGAGCAGTTCTTC. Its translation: CASSPGTRGNEQFF.